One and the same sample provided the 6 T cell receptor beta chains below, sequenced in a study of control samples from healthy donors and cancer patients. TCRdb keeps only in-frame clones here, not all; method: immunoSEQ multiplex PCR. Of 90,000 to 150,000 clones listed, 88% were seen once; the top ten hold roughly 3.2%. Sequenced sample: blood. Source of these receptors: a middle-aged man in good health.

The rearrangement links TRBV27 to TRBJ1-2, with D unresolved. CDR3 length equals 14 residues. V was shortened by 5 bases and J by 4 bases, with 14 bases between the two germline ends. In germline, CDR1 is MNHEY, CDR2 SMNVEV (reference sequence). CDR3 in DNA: TGTGCCAGCAGTCCGGCAGGCCTCCGCTATGGCTACACCTTC. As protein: CASSPAGLRYGYTF.

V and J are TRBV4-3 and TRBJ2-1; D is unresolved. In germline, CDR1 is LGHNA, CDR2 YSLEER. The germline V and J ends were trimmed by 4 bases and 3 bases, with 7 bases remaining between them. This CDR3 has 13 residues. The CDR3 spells CASSRPGYNEQFF. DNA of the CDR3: TGCGCCAGCAGCCGCCCGGGCTACAATGAGCAGTTCTTC.

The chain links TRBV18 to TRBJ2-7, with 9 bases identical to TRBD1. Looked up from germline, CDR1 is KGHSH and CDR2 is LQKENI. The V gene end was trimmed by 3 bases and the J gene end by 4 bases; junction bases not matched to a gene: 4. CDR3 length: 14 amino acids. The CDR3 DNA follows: TGTGCCAGCTCACCCCGGGACAGGGCGTACGAGCAGTACTTC. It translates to CASSPRDRAYEQYF.

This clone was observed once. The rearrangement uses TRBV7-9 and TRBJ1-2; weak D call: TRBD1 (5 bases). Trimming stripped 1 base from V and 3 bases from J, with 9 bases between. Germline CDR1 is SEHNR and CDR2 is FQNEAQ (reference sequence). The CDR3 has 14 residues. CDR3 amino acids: CASSLGQYYYGYTF. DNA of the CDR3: TGTGCCAGCAGCTTAGGACAGTACTACTATGGCTACACCTTC. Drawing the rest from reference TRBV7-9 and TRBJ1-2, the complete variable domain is DTGVSQNPRHKITKRGQNVTFRCDPISEHNRLYWYRQTLGQGPEFLTYFQNEAQLEKSRLLSDRFSAERPKGSFSTLEIQRTEQGDSAMYLCASSLGQYYYGYTFGSGTRLTVV.

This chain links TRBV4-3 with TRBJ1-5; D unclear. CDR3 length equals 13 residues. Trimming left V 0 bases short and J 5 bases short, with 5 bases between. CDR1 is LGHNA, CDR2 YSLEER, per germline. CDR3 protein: CASSQDSHQPQHF. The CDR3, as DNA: TGCGCCAGCAGCCAAGATAGTCATCAGCCCCAGCATTTT.

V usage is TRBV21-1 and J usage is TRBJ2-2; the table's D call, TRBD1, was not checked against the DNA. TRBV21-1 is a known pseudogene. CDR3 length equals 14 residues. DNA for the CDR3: TGTGCCAGCAGGGACAGGCGAAAGGGGGGGGAGCTGTTTTTT. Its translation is CASRDRRKGGELFF.